These 9 T cell receptor beta chains were sequenced from one sample in a study of T cell responses to AZD1222 COVID-19 vaccine. Sequencing was performed with immunoSEQ multiplex PCR; in TCRdb, only in-frame clones are kept and a portion is missing. The sample includes about 75,000 clones, more than 70% seen only once; the top ten take 10%. The specimen comprised peripheral blood, sampled 28 days after the second dose of the MenACWY control vaccine. Receptors were obtained from an adult who received the MenACWY meningococcal vaccine as a control.

The genes are TRBV18 and TRBJ1-4; 8 bases are shared with TRBD1. The germline CDR1 and CDR2 sequences are KGHSH and LQKENI. Trimming removed 5 bases from V and 8 bases from J; junction bases left unmatched: 10. This CDR3 is built from 15 residues. CDR3 nucleotide sequence: TGTGCCAGCTCATCCCACGGGACAGGAGGGGAAAAACTGTTTTTT. It yields the protein CASSSHGTGGEKLFF.

This chain links TRBV20-1 with TRBJ1-1, with 7 positions matching TRBD1. The ends lost 6 bases at V and 12 bases at J; junction bases unmatched: 10. The CDR3 covers 11 residues. The germline CDR1 and CDR2 sequences are DFQATT and SNEGSKA (reference sequence). The CDR3 sequence is CSATGTELTFF. The CDR3 bases are TGCAGTGCCACAGGGACAGAACTTACTTTCTTT.

V and J are TRBV24-1 and TRBJ2-3, with 7 bases fitting TRBD1. Germline V gene sequence: CDR1 KGHDR, CDR2 SFDVKD. The J segment lost 4 bases and the V segment lost 4 bases, leaving 4 bases of the junction unmatched. CDR3 length: 14 residues. The CDR3 DNA is TGTGCCACCAGTGACAGGGGGATTCCAGATACGCAGTATTTT. Its protein product is CATSDRGIPDTQYF.

The CDR3 region is CASRGQGDTEAFF. CDR3 sequence (DNA): TGTGCCAGCAGGGGACAGGGTGACACTGAAGCTTTCTTT. The V call is TRBV9, the J call TRBJ1-1; 9 bases are a match to TRBD1. The germline V gene encodes CDR1 SGDLS and CDR2 YYNGEE. The CDR3 is 13 amino acids. Germline trimming cut 5 bases from V and 3 bases from J; bases unmatched to any gene: 2.

The rearrangement uses TRBV19 and TRBJ1-5, with D hard to call. V dropped 7 bases and J dropped 6 bases, with 19 bases sitting between them. This CDR3 spans 15 amino acids. Germline V CDR1 and CDR2: LNHDA, SQIVND (reference sequence). This CDR3 is CASTTPRLVGQPQHF. In DNA, the CDR3 is TGTGCCAGTACAACCCCAAGACTGGTGGGTCAGCCCCAGCATTTT.

This chain connects TRBV6-5 to TRBJ1-2; 8 nucleotides match TRBD1. The CDR3 length is 15 residues. CDR1 MNHEY and CDR2 SVGAGI come from the germline V gene. The V segment lost 6 bases and the J segment 2 bases; nucleotides outside the gene matches: 8. CDR3 region: CASRPPGQANYGYTF. DNA for the CDR3: TGTGCCAGCAGGCCCCCGGGACAGGCGAACTATGGCTACACCTTC.

The chain has TRBV6-5 and TRBJ1-2; 7 nucleotides match TRBD1. Germline CDR1 reads MNHEY; CDR2 reads SVGAGI. The V and J ends lost 6 bases and 8 bases, in that order; junction bases with no gene match: 15. The CDR3 is made up of 15 amino acids. CDR3 DNA: TGTGCCAGCAGGGAGACAGGGAGCGGAAAATGGGGCTACACCTTC. It translates to CASRETGSGKWGYTF.

The chain couples TRBV10-3 to TRBJ1-1; 8 bases are a match to TRBD1. The CDR3 extends over 15 amino acids. Germline V CDR1 and CDR2: ENHRY, SYGVKD. V lost 6 bases, J lost 3 bases, and 9 bases stayed unmatched. The CDR3 reads CAIRGTGIQDTEAFF. The CDR3, as DNA: TGTGCCATCAGAGGGACAGGTATTCAGGACACTGAAGCTTTCTTT.

The chain links TRBV3-1 (or the pseudogene TRBV3-2) to TRBJ1-6; D unresolved. CDR1 and CDR2 from the germline V gene are LGHDT and YNNKEL (reference sequence). The ends were cut back, 2 bases at V and 7 bases at J, with 9 bases in the middle. CDR3 length equals 14 residues. DNA for the CDR3: TGTGCCAGCAGCCAAAGGTTGAGGAATTCACCCCTCCACTTT. It specifies CASSQRLRNSPLHF.